These T cell receptor beta chains were read from a single sample in a study of blood T cells in healthy people across ages. TCRdb independently ran MiXCR on the 5' RACE reads; one entry per CDR3 protein. This table holds around 670,000 distinct CDR3 sequences, 25% to 35% found once. Sequences were obtained from blood. The source is a woman aged 80 or over in good health. CDR3s include the opening cysteine and the closing phenylalanine or tryptophan. The D gene is left open where the match is weak. The listing skips clone size in some rows; elsewhere it reads once, few, many or a size class.

cdr3_length: 15; d_call: NA; clone_size: many; j_call: TRBJ2-3; v_call: TRBV12-3/TRBV12-4; cdr3_nt: TGTGCCAGCAGTCCCCGTCAGCGGGGCACAGATACGCAGTATTTT; cdr3_aa: CASSPRQRGTDTQYF
cdr3_length: 15; d_call: NA; clone_size: NA; j_call: TRBJ1-2; v_call: TRBV30; cdr3_nt: TGTGCCTGGAGTGTCGGGACCCCGAATGACTATGGCTACACCTTC; cdr3_aa: CAWSVGTPNDYGYTF
cdr3_length: 15; d_call: NA; clone_size: many; j_call: TRBJ2-7; v_call: TRBV10-3; cdr3_nt: TGTGCCATCAGTGATAGCCAGGGGAGGGGAAACGAGCAGTACTTC; cdr3_aa: CAISDSQGRGNEQYF
cdr3_length: 16; d_call: TRBD1; clone_size: few; j_call: TRBJ1-2; v_call: TRBV12-3/TRBV12-4; cdr3_nt: TGTGCCAGCAGTTTAGATTTACCAGGGGGTAACTATGGCTACACCTTC; cdr3_aa: CASSLDLPGGNYGYTF
cdr3_length: 16; d_call: TRBD2; clone_size: many; j_call: TRBJ2-5; v_call: TRBV6-5; cdr3_nt: TGTGCCAGCAGCCGTTGGGGTAGCGGGGGGATAGAGACCCAGTACTTC; cdr3_aa: CASSRWGSGGIETQYF
cdr3_length: 14; d_call: TRBD1; clone_size: many; j_call: TRBJ2-3; v_call: TRBV6-5; cdr3_nt: TGTGCCAGCAGCGTGACAGGGAGCACAGATACGCAGTATTTT; cdr3_aa: CASSVTGSTDTQYF
cdr3_length: 15; d_call: NA; clone_size: many; j_call: TRBJ1-2; v_call: TRBV2; cdr3_nt: TGTGCCAGCAGTGAGAACGGGTCAGGGAGCTATGGCTACACCTTC; cdr3_aa: CASSENGSGSYGYTF
cdr3_length: 15; d_call: TRBD2; clone_size: NA; j_call: TRBJ2-7; v_call: TRBV2; cdr3_nt: TGTGCCGGCAGTGAAGAACTAGCGGGGAGGGATGAGCAGTACTTC; cdr3_aa: CAGSEELAGRDEQYF
cdr3_length: 14; d_call: NA; clone_size: many; j_call: TRBJ1-2; v_call: TRBV15; cdr3_nt: TGTGCCACCAGCAGAGATCAAGACCCCTATGGCTACACCTTC; cdr3_aa: CATSRDQDPYGYTF
cdr3_length: 14; d_call: NA; clone_size: few; j_call: TRBJ1-4; v_call: TRBV18; cdr3_nt: TGTGCCGGCTCACCATTAAACGGAGGAGAAAAACTGTTTTTT; cdr3_aa: CAGSPLNGGEKLFF
cdr3_length: 15; d_call: NA; clone_size: NA; j_call: TRBJ1-5; v_call: TRBV6-2/TRBV6-3; cdr3_nt: TGTGCCAGCACCCACGGCGGGGGAGGCAATCAGCCCCAGCATTTT; cdr3_aa: CASTHGGGGNQPQHF
cdr3_length: 15; d_call: TRBD2; clone_size: many; j_call: TRBJ2-7; v_call: TRBV6-5; cdr3_nt: TGTGCCAGCAGTTACTCGAGAGCGGGGGAGGCTCTTTTGTACTTC; cdr3_aa: CASSYSRAGEALLYF
cdr3_length: 17; d_call: TRBD2; clone_size: NA; j_call: TRBJ2-7; v_call: TRBV7-2; cdr3_nt: TGTGCCAGCAGCTTAAGTGCAGCGGGGGGGTCCTCCTACGAGCAGTACTTC; cdr3_aa: CASSLSAAGGSSYEQYF
cdr3_length: 14; d_call: NA; clone_size: NA; j_call: TRBJ2-2; v_call: TRBV12-3/TRBV12-4; cdr3_nt: TGTGCCAGCGATTTGGGGGCTAACACCGGGGAGCGGTTTTTT; cdr3_aa: CASDLGANTGERFF
cdr3_length: 13; d_call: NA; clone_size: NA; j_call: TRBJ2-1; v_call: TRBV7-2; cdr3_nt: TGTGCCAGCAGCTACGGGCCCAGAGGTGAGCAGTTCTTC; cdr3_aa: CASSYGPRGEQFF
cdr3_length: 16; d_call: NA; clone_size: NA; j_call: TRBJ2-3; v_call: TRBV7-2; cdr3_nt: TGTGCCAGCAGCTTACTTGGGGTCCAGGTCACAGATACGCAGTATTTT; cdr3_aa: CASSLLGVQVTDTQYF
cdr3_length: 14; d_call: NA; clone_size: NA; j_call: TRBJ2-7; v_call: TRBV20-1; cdr3_nt: TGCAGTGCTAGAGAGCGGGGTCGATCCTACGAGCAGTACTTC; cdr3_aa: CSARERGRSYEQYF
cdr3_length: 15; d_call: TRBD2; clone_size: NA; j_call: TRBJ2-7; v_call: TRBV4-1; cdr3_nt: TGCGCCAGCAGCCAAGTGGCACTAGCGGGAAACGAGCAGTACTTC; cdr3_aa: CASSQVALAGNEQYF
cdr3_length: 18; d_call: NA; clone_size: NA; j_call: TRBJ1-1; v_call: TRBV3-1; cdr3_nt: TGTGCCAGCAGCCAAGATCAACGGAGGCATAGGGAGAACACTGAAGCTTTCTTT; cdr3_aa: CASSQDQRRHRENTEAFF
cdr3_length: 12; d_call: TRBD1; clone_size: many; j_call: TRBJ2-1; v_call: TRBV6-6; cdr3_nt: TGTGCCAGCAGTATACAGGGGCGAGAGCAGTTCTTC; cdr3_aa: CASSIQGREQFF
cdr3_length: 15; d_call: NA; clone_size: few; j_call: TRBJ1-5; v_call: TRBV7-8; cdr3_nt: TGTGCCAGCAGCTTAAGGACTACCTACTGGGAGCCCCAGCATTTT; cdr3_aa: CASSLRTTYWEPQHF
cdr3_length: 15; d_call: NA; clone_size: few; j_call: TRBJ1-6; v_call: TRBV19; cdr3_nt: TGTGCCAGTACCGACGAGAGCTCCTATAATTCACCCCTCCACTTT; cdr3_aa: CASTDESSYNSPLHF
cdr3_length: 15; d_call: TRBD1; clone_size: few; j_call: TRBJ1-1; v_call: TRBV28; cdr3_nt: TGTGCCAGCAGTTTAGCCGGACAGGGGAGCGCTGAAGCTTTCTTT; cdr3_aa: CASSLAGQGSAEAFF
cdr3_length: 14; d_call: NA; clone_size: NA; j_call: TRBJ2-1; v_call: TRBV3-1; cdr3_nt: TGTGCCGGTAGCCAACGCCGGGACCAAAATGAGCAGTTCTTC; cdr3_aa: CAGSQRRDQNEQFF
cdr3_length: 13; d_call: TRBD1; clone_size: many; j_call: TRBJ1-2; v_call: TRBV10-3; cdr3_nt: TGTGCCATCAGTGAGGACAGGGCGCATGGCTACACCTTC; cdr3_aa: CAISEDRAHGYTF
cdr3_length: 14; d_call: NA; clone_size: NA; j_call: TRBJ2-3; v_call: TRBV12-3/TRBV12-4; cdr3_nt: TGTGCCAGCAGTTTACTAGCGAAGGCAGATACGCAGTATTTT; cdr3_aa: CASSLLAKADTQYF
cdr3_length: 14; d_call: TRBD2; clone_size: many; j_call: TRBJ2-1; v_call: TRBV5-1; cdr3_nt: TGCGCCAGCAGCTTCGGCGGGGGGGGCGATGAGCAGTTCTTC; cdr3_aa: CASSFGGGGDEQFF
cdr3_length: 16; d_call: NA; clone_size: many; j_call: TRBJ1-4; v_call: TRBV7-7; cdr3_nt: TGTGCTAGCAGCTATCCTCCGGGGAGGACTAATGAAAAACTGTTTTTT; cdr3_aa: CASSYPPGRTNEKLFF
cdr3_length: 15; d_call: TRBD1; clone_size: NA; j_call: TRBJ1-2; v_call: TRBV30; cdr3_nt: TGTGCCTGGAGCCAGGGGGGTAGGGAGAACTATGGCTACACCTTC; cdr3_aa: CAWSQGGRENYGYTF
cdr3_length: 15; d_call: NA; clone_size: many; j_call: TRBJ2-5; v_call: TRBV5-1; cdr3_nt: TGCGCCAGCAGCTTGGCCGGGATGTCTTCAGAGACCCAGTACTTC; cdr3_aa: CASSLAGMSSETQYF
cdr3_length: 12; d_call: NA; clone_size: NA; j_call: TRBJ2-7; v_call: TRBV25-1; cdr3_nt: TGTGCCAGCAGAGACGGTTTCGGCGAGCAGTACTTC; cdr3_aa: CASRDGFGEQYF
cdr3_length: 15; d_call: NA; clone_size: few; j_call: TRBJ2-2; v_call: TRBV6-6; cdr3_nt: TGTGCCAGCAGTTACGCAGGGGGGGGCACCGGGGAGCTGTTTTTT; cdr3_aa: CASSYAGGGTGELFF
cdr3_length: 15; d_call: TRBD1; clone_size: NA; j_call: TRBJ2-7; v_call: TRBV7-2; cdr3_nt: TGTGCCAGCAGCTTATCCGGACAGGTCACCTACGAGCAGTACTTC; cdr3_aa: CASSLSGQVTYEQYF
cdr3_length: 15; d_call: NA; clone_size: NA; j_call: TRBJ2-1; v_call: TRBV5-1; cdr3_nt: TGCGCCAGCAGTCCAGTCGTCGGCTCCTACAATGAGCAGTTCTTC; cdr3_aa: CASSPVVGSYNEQFF
cdr3_length: 18; d_call: TRBD2; clone_size: few; j_call: TRBJ2-3; v_call: TRBV7-8; cdr3_nt: TGTGCCAGCAGTTTCAACCCGGTGGGGGGGTGGTACACAGATACGCAGTATTTT; cdr3_aa: CASSFNPVGGWYTDTQYF
cdr3_length: 15; d_call: NA; clone_size: NA; j_call: TRBJ1-4; v_call: TRBV6-1; cdr3_nt: TGTGCCAGCAGTGGAGAGGCTTCCGGGAATGAAAAACTGTTTTTT; cdr3_aa: CASSGEASGNEKLFF
cdr3_length: 16; d_call: NA; clone_size: NA; j_call: TRBJ1-2; v_call: TRBV7-9; cdr3_nt: TGTGCCAGCAGCTTAGTTGTAGCCACATACAACTATGGCTACACCTTC; cdr3_aa: CASSLVVATYNYGYTF
cdr3_length: 13; d_call: NA; clone_size: NA; j_call: TRBJ2-5; v_call: TRBV20-1; cdr3_nt: TGCAGAGCGGACGGGGGCGTCGGGGAGACCCAGTACTTC; cdr3_aa: CRADGGVGETQYF
cdr3_length: 16; d_call: TRBD2; clone_size: NA; j_call: TRBJ2-5; v_call: TRBV7-2; cdr3_nt: TGTGCCAGCAGCTCCCGACTAGCGGGGGTGATGGAGACCCAGTACTTC; cdr3_aa: CASSSRLAGVMETQYF
cdr3_length: 15; d_call: NA; clone_size: NA; j_call: TRBJ2-7; v_call: TRBV5-1; cdr3_nt: TGCGCCAGCAGCCTGGATAGCAGGGGAAGATGGGAGCAGTACTTC; cdr3_aa: CASSLDSRGRWEQYF
cdr3_length: 14; d_call: TRBD2; clone_size: many; j_call: TRBJ2-1; v_call: TRBV7-2; cdr3_nt: TGTGCCAGCAGCTTAGAGCGGGGGGTCAATGAGCAGTTCTTC; cdr3_aa: CASSLERGVNEQFF
cdr3_length: 13; d_call: NA; clone_size: many; j_call: TRBJ1-1; v_call: TRBV6-1; cdr3_nt: TGTGCCAGCAGTGAAAGGGGCACAAAAGAAGCTTTCTTT; cdr3_aa: CASSERGTKEAFF
cdr3_length: 17; d_call: TRBD1; clone_size: NA; j_call: TRBJ1-2; v_call: TRBV5-1; cdr3_nt: TGCGCCAGCAGCTTTATGGGACAGGGAAATTCTAACTATGGCTACACCTTC; cdr3_aa: CASSFMGQGNSNYGYTF
cdr3_length: 14; d_call: NA; clone_size: few; j_call: TRBJ1-5; v_call: TRBV5-1; cdr3_nt: TGCGCCAGCAGCTTGGCCCCGGAAAATCAGCCCCAGCATTTT; cdr3_aa: CASSLAPENQPQHF
cdr3_length: 15; d_call: TRBD2; clone_size: few; j_call: TRBJ2-1; v_call: TRBV20-1; cdr3_nt: TGCAGTGCTAGGAGAGGGACTAGCGGCCACAATGAGCAGTTCTTC; cdr3_aa: CSARRGTSGHNEQFF
cdr3_length: 15; d_call: NA; clone_size: few; j_call: TRBJ2-3; v_call: TRBV9; cdr3_nt: TGTGCCAGCAGCGTAGAAGCTTTCCGTACAGATACGCAGTATTTT; cdr3_aa: CASSVEAFRTDTQYF
cdr3_length: 15; d_call: TRBD1; clone_size: many; j_call: TRBJ1-2; v_call: TRBV7-9; cdr3_nt: TGTGCCAGCAGCCCCCGCCGGGACAGGGACTATGGCTACACCTTC; cdr3_aa: CASSPRRDRDYGYTF
cdr3_length: 14; d_call: NA; clone_size: NA; j_call: TRBJ1-1; v_call: TRBV29-1; cdr3_nt: TGCAGCGTTGACCGGGGGGACGGGGAAAGGAAAGCTTTCTTT; cdr3_aa: CSVDRGDGERKAFF
cdr3_length: 15; d_call: NA; clone_size: many; j_call: TRBJ2-3; v_call: TRBV15; cdr3_nt: TGTGCCACCAGCAGAGAAAGGACAGACACAGATACGCAGTATTTT; cdr3_aa: CATSRERTDTDTQYF
cdr3_length: 16; d_call: NA; clone_size: many; j_call: TRBJ2-7; v_call: TRBV7-2; cdr3_nt: TGTGCCAGCAGCTTAGCCACAGCATTCGACTCCTACGAGCAGTACTTC; cdr3_aa: CASSLATAFDSYEQYF